These 15 T cell receptor beta chains share one sample of origin, sequenced in a study of post-analysis software for immune sequencing data. Notes on the study in general: About 5 TRBV segments were significantly more frequent in patients than in controls. TRBV5-6, TRBV5-1 and TRBV20-1 were among these segments.

Their recognized antigens are unknown. Unique molecular identifiers were carried by the TCR beta cDNA libraries. TCRdb ran MiXCR on the PCR reads and lists one entry per CDR3 protein. The sample records around 700,000 distinct CDR3 sequences, 55% to 70% being singletons. Material for sequencing was blood. The receptors come from a girl aged 2-15 years with multiple sclerosis.

V is TRBV5-5 and J is TRBJ2-7, with a weak D call TRBD2 (5 bases). CDR1 and CDR2 (germline): SGHKS, YYEKEE (reference sequence). CDR3 size: 17 residues. The germline V and J ends were trimmed by 2 bases and 2 bases, with 20 bases remaining between them. CDR3 sequence reads: CASSLGLAGVPPYEQYF. The CDR3 DNA reads TGTGCCAGCAGCTTAGGTTTGGCCGGGGTTCCTCCCTACGAGCAGTACTTC.

The J gene is TRBJ2-7, the V gene TRBV20-1, with TRBD2 as a possible D gene (5 bases). The ends were cut back, 7 bases at V and 3 bases at J, with 13 bases in the middle. Per the germline V gene, CDR1 is DFQATT and CDR2 is SNEGSKA (reference sequence). There are 12 residues in the CDR3. CDR3 nucleotides: TGCAGTGTTCGCCCGGGGATCTACGAGCAGTACTTC. As protein: CSVRPGIYEQYF.

The rearrangement uses TRBV29-1 and TRBJ2-3, with TRBD1 as a possible D gene (5 bases). CDR3 size: 13 residues. The ends were cut back, 7 bases at V and 2 bases at J, with 13 bases in the middle. Per the germline V gene, CDR1 is SQVTM and CDR2 is ANQGSEA. The chain's CDR3 is CSGQTALTDTQYF. CDR3 DNA: TGCAGCGGGCAGACAGCTCTCACAGATACGCAGTATTTT.

V and J are TRBV12-3 or TRBV12-4 and TRBJ1-1; D unclear. The CDR3 sequence is 15 residues long. Trimming left V 6 bases short and J 6 bases short, with 20 bases between. This CDR3 reads CASRPVTYTGPEAFF. The CDR3 DNA sequence: TGTGCCAGCAGGCCCGTGACATACACCGGCCCTGAAGCTTTCTTT.

There are a few counts of this clonotype. The chain uses TRBV29-1 and TRBJ2-1; TRBD2 is a possible D gene (5 bases). V lost 7 bases and J 12 bases, leaving 19 bases between the germline ends. CDR1 SQVTM and CDR2 ANQGSEA come from the germline V gene. The CDR3 runs to 12 residues. CDR3 loop: CSDPARTRMQFF. The CDR3 coding sequence is TGCAGCGACCCGGCGCGCACTAGAATGCAGTTCTTC.

J is TRBJ2-1 and V is TRBV10-1; D not resolved. The CDR3 length is 14 residues. The germline V gene encodes CDR1 WNHNN and CDR2 SYGVQD (reference sequence). V was shortened by 3 bases and J by 8 bases, with 14 bases between the two germline ends. CDR3 amino acids: CASSEGDGRDEQFF. The CDR3 DNA is TGCGCCAGCAGTGAAGGCGACGGACGCGATGAGCAGTTCTTC.

Only a few counts were recorded for this clonotype. CDR3 sequence (DNA): TGTGCCAGCAGCTTACAGGGGGCTTTGAACACTGAAGCTTTCTTT. Translating it yields CASSLQGALNTEAFF. The chain couples TRBV7-2 to TRBJ1-1, with TRBD1 identical over 8 bases. Trimming took 2 bases from V and 0 from J; bases not matched to a gene: 2. The CDR3 length is 15 residues. Germline CDR1 SGHTA, CDR2 FQGNSA.

The rearrangement uses TRBV11-2 and TRBJ2-6, with D maybe TRBD1 (5 bases). The germline gives CDR1 SGHAT, CDR2 FQNNGV. The CDR3 extends over 15 amino acids. Trimming left V 4 bases short and J 0 bases short, with 7 bases between. CDR3 DNA: TGTGCCAGCAGCTCTGGGGCCTCTGGGGCCAACGTCCTGACTTTC. This codes for CASSSGASGANVLTF. Based on the CDR3 plus reference TRBV11-2 and TRBJ2-6, the full variable domain is EAGVAQSPRYKIIEKRQSVAFWCNPISGHATLYWYQQILGQGPKLLIQFQNNGVVDDSQLPKDRFSAERLKGVDSTLKIQPAKLEDSAVYLCASSSGASGANVLTFGAGSRLTVL.

The chain couples TRBV7-2 to TRBJ2-5; TRBD2 agrees at 9 bases. Germline V gene lookup returns CDR1 SGHTA and CDR2 FQGNSA. The CDR3 totals 18 residues. The V segment lost 1 base and the J segment 4 bases; nucleotides outside the gene matches: 13. The CDR3 DNA is TGTGCCAGCAGCTTAGTATCAGGAGCGGGGGGAGGGGGAGAGACCCAGTACTTC. Its protein is CASSLVSGAGGGGETQYF.

CDR3 in DNA: TGTGCCAGCAGTTACGAACAGGGACAGGGGCCCACTGAAGCTTTCTTT. Residues: CASSYEQGQGPTEAFF. The chain has TRBV6-6 and TRBJ1-1, with TRBD1 identical over 10 bases. The CDR3 runs to 16 residues. Germline CDR1 reads MNHNY; CDR2 reads SVGAGI (reference sequence). V lost 2 bases, J lost 4 bases, and 7 bases stayed unmatched.

This chain joins TRBV4-3 and TRBJ2-5, with 7 bases fitting TRBD1. Looked up from germline, CDR1 is LGHNA and CDR2 is YSLEER. Unmatched junction bases numbered 5, after V lost 1 base and J lost 9 bases. The CDR3 sequence is 13 residues long. CDR3 nucleotide sequence: TGCGCCAGCAGCCAAGCAGGGGGTAGGGCCCAGTACTTC. Its translation: CASSQAGGRAQYF.

The chain is built from TRBV28 and TRBJ2-5; 8 nucleotides match TRBD2. Germline-derived CDR1 and CDR2 are MDHEN and SYDVKM. Trimming removed 5 bases from V and 4 bases from J; junction bases left unmatched: 6. The CDR3 spans 14 residues. CDR3 protein: CASSVTSVGETQYF. For the CDR3, the DNA is TGTGCCAGCAGTGTGACTAGCGTGGGAGAGACCCAGTACTTC.

This clonotype was seen more than once but under ten times. The chain couples TRBV3-1 to TRBJ1-5; 12 bases map to TRBD1. The CDR3 loop spans 15 amino acids. Per germline, CDR1 LGHDT and CDR2 YNNKEL (reference sequence). With 8 bases clipped from V and 7 bases from J, the junction kept 9 bases outside the gene matches. This CDR3 is CASSPGTGGGQPQHF. Written as DNA, the CDR3 is TGTGCCAGCTCCCCCGGGACAGGGGGCGGACAGCCCCAGCATTTT.

J is TRBJ2-3 and V is TRBV7-2, with TRBD2 identical over 7 bases. The junction had 10 bases not matched to a gene; V was cut back by 4 bases and J by 3 bases. This CDR3 region has 16 residues. Per germline, CDR1 SGHTA and CDR2 FQGNSA. CDR3 DNA: TGTGCCAGCAGCTCCGGGGCGGGAGCCAGAACAGATACGCAGTATTTT. Protein sequence: CASSSGAGARTDTQYF.

The gene calls are TRBV20-1 and TRBJ2-1; 11 bases line up with TRBD2. The germline V gene has CDR1 DFQATT and CDR2 SNEGSKA (reference sequence). The CDR3 sequence is 17 residues long. Unmatched junction bases numbered 12, after V lost 2 bases and J lost 6 bases. The DNA for the CDR3 is TGCAGTGCTAGACCTCCTTTACTAGCGGGGGACTTCAATGAGCAGTTCTTC. Translation: CSARPPLLAGDFNEQFF.